One sample yielded the 26 T cell receptor beta chains listed below, sequenced in a study of blood T cell repertoires in COVID-19. Profiled with immunoSEQ multiplex PCR; TCRdb holds only in-frame clones, not every one. The sample shows hundreds of thousands of clones, more than 70% of them seen only once. The sample consisted of peripheral blood. The origin of the receptors is a woman in her sixties or seventies with COVID-19, enrolled during active disease.

The chain combines TRBV12-3 or TRBV12-4 with TRBJ1-5; 8 bases are shared with TRBD1. CDR3 length equals 12 residues. J gave up 8 bases and V 4 bases, and 1 base lay outside the gene matches. CDR3 residues: CASSWTGKPQHF. The CDR3 coding sequence is TGTGCCAGCAGTTGGACAGGGAAGCCCCAGCATTTT.

The gene calls are TRBV30 and TRBJ1-3; TRBD1 is a possible D gene (5 bases). V was clipped by 0 bases and J by 3 bases, with 12 bases between them. Germline V lookup: CDR1 GTSNPN, CDR2 SVGIG (reference sequence). The CDR3 loop spans 15 amino acids. The CDR3 bases are TGTGCCTGGAGTGTTGGGGCAGGGCGTGGAAACACCATATATTTT. Translating it yields CAWSVGAGRGNTIYF.

V and J are TRBV5-1 and TRBJ1-2, with 7 bases aligning to TRBD1. This CDR3 region has 14 residues. Germline V gene lookup returns CDR1 SGHRS and CDR2 YFSETQ. V was pared by 4 bases and J by 4 bases, with 7 bases of the junction left unmatched. The CDR3 region is CASSRTGDLYGYTF. CDR3 coding DNA: TGCGCCAGCAGCCGAACAGGGGATCTCTATGGCTACACCTTC.

For the CDR3, the DNA is TGTGCCAGTAGGAACAGGGGCCCGGGCTATGGCTACACCTTC. It specifies CASRNRGPGYGYTF. The gene calls are TRBV19 and TRBJ1-2, with 7 bases fitting TRBD1. CDR3 length: 14 amino acids. Germline loops: CDR1 LNHDA, CDR2 SQIVND (reference sequence). Germline trimming cut 6 bases from V and 4 bases from J; bases unmatched to any gene: 8.

This rearrangement joins TRBV15 to TRBJ2-7; D is perhaps TRBD1 (5 bases). V gave up 0 bases and J gave up 3 bases, with 6 bases separating them. CDR3 size: 13 residues. CDR1 is LNHNV, CDR2 YYDKDF, per germline (reference sequence). In DNA form, the CDR3 reads TGTGCCACCAGCAGAGACCAGGGCTACGAGCAGTACTTC. Protein product: CATSRDQGYEQYF.

As for this clone: At one end, the junction sequence differs from germline, possibly due to a read error. This chain connects TRBV2 to TRBJ2-7, with 11 bases matching TRBD2. The germline V gene encodes CDR1 SNHLY and CDR2 FYNNEI. CDR3 length equals 15 residues. DNA of the CDR3: TGTGCCAGCAGCGAAGGCCTAGCGGGGGGCTACGAGCAGTACTTC. This translates into CASSEGLAGGYEQYF.

The rearrangement links TRBV2 to TRBJ1-1; D gene ambiguous. The ends were cut back, 5 bases at V and 0 bases at J, with 13 bases in the middle. CDR1 is SNHLY and CDR2 is FYNNEI in the germline V gene. This CDR3 comprises 15 residues. The CDR3 loop is CASSTNNGMNTEAFF. The CDR3 DNA reads TGTGCCAGCAGTACAAACAACGGGATGAACACTGAAGCTTTCTTT.

This clone came up once. The chain combines TRBV10-1 with TRBJ1-5; tentative D call: TRBD1 (6 bases). Germline-derived CDR1 and CDR2 are WNHNN and SYGVQD (reference sequence). The CDR3 extends over 13 amino acids. V lost 2 bases and J 4 bases, leaving 6 bases between the germline ends. In DNA, the CDR3 is TGCGCCAGCAGTGAGACAGGGAATCAGCCCCAGCATTTT. Translation gives CASSETGNQPQHF.

The chain recombines TRBV29-1 with TRBJ2-2; a possible D gene is TRBD1 (6 bases). Germline CDR1 SQVTM, CDR2 ANQGSEA. Trimming removed 0 bases at V and 10 bases at J, with 15 bases between. This CDR3 contains 14 residues. DNA of the CDR3: TGCAGCGTTGAAGAGCCAGGGACACCGTTGGAGCTGTTTTTT. Its translation: CSVEEPGTPLELFF.

V gene TRBV18 combines with J gene TRBJ1-4; a weak D match, TRBD1 (5 bases). Germline CDR1 is KGHSH and CDR2 is LQKENI. The length of the CDR3 is 15 residues. Between the trimmed V and J ends, which lost 2 bases and 6 bases, there was a span of 13 bases. This chain's CDR3 is CASSPFRDLDEKLFF. The CDR3 bases are TGTGCCAGCTCACCATTCCGGGACTTAGATGAAAAACTGTTTTTT.

This clone is a singleton in its sample. The gene calls are TRBV7-2 and TRBJ2-2; D not resolved. In germline, CDR1 is SGHTA, CDR2 FQGNSA. Trimming stripped 1 base from V and 7 bases from J, with 10 bases between. The CDR3 is 14 amino acids. The CDR3 DNA is TGTGCCAGCAGCTTAGTCTATCTCGGCGGGGAGCTGTTTTTT. This translates into CASSLVYLGGELFF.

J is TRBJ2-7 and V is TRBV4-3; tentatively, D is TRBD1 (6 bases). Per the germline V gene, CDR1 is LGHNA and CDR2 is YSLEER. Trimming left V 2 bases short and J 3 bases short, with 17 bases between. This CDR3 comprises 16 residues. CDR3 DNA sequence: TGCGCCAGCAGCCAAAGCGCCAGCGGACAGAGCTACGAGCAGTACTTC. Translating gives CASSQSASGQSYEQYF.

The chain has TRBV9 and TRBJ2-3, with 9 bases identical to TRBD2. The J segment lost 4 bases and the V segment lost 0 bases, leaving 9 bases of the junction unmatched. There are 17 residues in the CDR3. Germline V CDR1 and CDR2: SGDLS, YYNGEE. CDR3: CASSVDPTAGGSDTQYF. The CDR3 DNA sequence: TGTGCCAGCAGCGTAGACCCAACAGCGGGGGGCTCAGATACGCAGTATTTT.

The J gene is TRBJ1-2, the V gene TRBV24-1; 10 bases agree with TRBD1. The ends lost 5 bases at V and 8 bases at J; junction bases unmatched: 7. Germline lookup yields CDR1 KGHDR and CDR2 SFDVKD. The CDR3 extends over 14 amino acids. CDR3 amino acids: CATSGRGTGVGYTF. The CDR3 DNA sequence: TGTGCCACCAGTGGACGTGGGACAGGGGTCGGCTACACCTTC.

The chain couples TRBV5-1 to TRBJ2-1; TRBD2 matches 9 bases. J gave up 5 bases and V 1 base, and 4 bases lay outside the gene matches. Germline loops: CDR1 SGHRS, CDR2 YFSETQ. This CDR3 has 15 residues. The chain's CDR3 is CASSLMVAGDNEQFF. The DNA for the CDR3 is TGCGCCAGCAGCTTGATGGTAGCGGGGGACAATGAGCAGTTCTTC.

The rearrangement uses TRBV2 and TRBJ1-4, with 8 bases matching TRBD1. Germline loops: CDR1 SNHLY, CDR2 FYNNEI. With 6 bases clipped from V and 5 bases from J, the junction kept 5 bases outside the gene matches. This CDR3 region has 14 residues. The CDR3 coding sequence is TGTGCCAGCAGCACGGGACAGGTGAATGAAAAACTGTTTTTT. It is translated as CASSTGQVNEKLFF.

The V and J genes are TRBV5-1 and TRBJ2-3, with D perhaps TRBD1 (7 bases). The CDR3 is made up of 14 amino acids. V gave up 7 bases and J gave up 4 bases, with 16 bases separating them. Germline V gene sequence: CDR1 SGHRS, CDR2 YFSETQ. The CDR3 sequence is CASRTTGDSDTQYF. Written as DNA, the CDR3 is TGCGCCAGCCGAACTACAGGGGACTCAGATACGCAGTATTTT.

CDR3 protein: CASSLTVETEAFF. For the CDR3, the DNA is TGTGCCAGCAGCTTAACTGTGGAGACTGAAGCTTTCTTT. This chain uses TRBV7-3 with TRBJ1-1; D not certain. CDR1 and CDR2 from the germline V gene are SGHTA and FQGTGA. V lost 0 bases and J lost 5, with 7 bases in between. The CDR3 length is 13 residues. Full variable domain (remainder filled in from reference TRBV7-3 and TRBJ1-1): GAGVSQTPSNKVTEKGKYVELRCDPISGHTALYWYRQSLGQGPEFLIYFQGTGAADDSGLPNDRFFAVRPEGSVSTLKIQRTERGDSAVYLCASSLTVETEAFFGQGTRLTVV.

The chain recombines TRBV2 with TRBJ1-5; 8 nucleotides match TRBD1. CDR1 and CDR2 from the germline V gene are SNHLY and FYNNEI. The junction had 4 bases not matched to a gene; V was cut back by 9 bases and J by 6 bases. The CDR3 has 12 amino acids. The CDR3 loop is CASGQGPQPQHF. The CDR3 DNA reads TGTGCCAGTGGACAGGGCCCTCAGCCCCAGCATTTT.

CDR3 region: CASSLRGALGTGELFF. CDR3 nucleotides: TGTGCCAGCAGCTTACGGGGAGCCTTGGGCACCGGGGAGCTGTTTTTT. This chain joins TRBV5-4 and TRBJ2-2; D is possibly TRBD2 (5 bases). Trimming took off 2 bases at V and 4 bases at J, with 15 bases between the two ends. Germline lookup yields CDR1 SGHNT and CDR2 YYREEE (reference sequence). This CDR3 region has 16 residues. The full variable domain, in which reference TRBV5-4 and TRBJ2-2 provide the parts outside the CDR3, is ETGVTQSPTHLIKTRGQQVTLRCSSQSGHNTVSWYQQALGQGPQFIFQYYREEENGRGNFPPRFSGLQFPNYSSELNVNALELDDSALYLCASSLRGALGTGELFFGEGSRLTVL.

Note on this clone: This same CDR3 is encoded by further DNA sequences in the sample. V usage is TRBV7-9 and J usage is TRBJ1-1, with D possibly being TRBD1 (5 bases). CDR1 is SEHNR and CDR2 is FQNEAQ in the germline V gene (reference sequence). This CDR3 region has 14 residues. Between the trimmed V and J ends, which lost 1 base and 1 base, there was a span of 7 bases. CDR3 DNA: TGTGCCAGCAGCTTAGGTGGACAGAACACTGAAGCTTTCTTT. Translated: CASSLGGQNTEAFF.

V gene TRBV3-1 (or the pseudogene TRBV3-2) combines with J gene TRBJ2-5; maybe TRBD2 (7 bases). The germline V and J ends were trimmed by 5 bases and 3 bases, with 16 bases remaining between them. CDR3 size: 15 residues. Germline assignment: CDR1 LGHDT and CDR2 YNNKEL (reference sequence). The CDR3 loop reads CASSKGTGGEETQYF. The CDR3 coding sequence is TGTGCCAGCAGCAAAGGAACGGGGGGCGAAGAGACCCAGTACTTC.

The chain combines TRBV30 with TRBJ1-2, with D unresolved. The CDR3 contains 14 residues. In germline, CDR1 is GTSNPN, CDR2 SVGIG (reference sequence). Trimming took off 4 bases at V and 1 base at J, with 13 bases between the two ends. The CDR3 region has the DNA TGTGCCTGGAATTCACTCGCCAATAACTATGGCTACACCTTC. Encoded protein: CAWNSLANNYGYTF.

The rearrangement uses TRBV24-1 and TRBJ2-5; 11 nucleotides match TRBD2. Germline assignment: CDR1 KGHDR and CDR2 SFDVKD. The CDR3 is 19 amino acids. Trimming took 3 bases from V and 5 from J; bases not matched to a gene: 16. This CDR3 reads CATSDPLTSGATASETQYF. CDR3 DNA: TGTGCCACCAGTGATCCCTTGACTAGCGGGGCAACGGCTTCCGAGACCCAGTACTTC.

The chain has TRBV9 and TRBJ2-1, with TRBD2 matching over 10 bases. Germline V lookup: CDR1 SGDLS, CDR2 YYNGEE. With 4 bases clipped from V and 4 bases from J, the junction kept 8 bases outside the gene matches. The CDR3 is made up of 16 amino acids. CDR3 bases: TGTGCCAGCAGCAGATTAGCGGGGGGACCTTACAATGAGCAGTTCTTC. This encodes CASSRLAGGPYNEQFF.

The chain employs TRBV19 and TRBJ1-1; D gene uncertain. The CDR3 has 14 residues. With 0 bases removed from V and 0 bases from J, the gap between germline ends came to 5 bases. Germline V gene data show CDR1 as LNHDA and CDR2 as SQIVND (reference sequence). The CDR3 protein is CASSIDRMNTEAFF. CDR3 DNA: TGTGCCAGTAGTATAGACAGAATGAACACTGAAGCTTTCTTT. Supplemented by reference TRBV19 and TRBJ1-1, the full variable domain reads DGGITQSPKYLFRKEGQNVTLSCEQNLNHDAMYWYRQDPGQGLRLIYYSQIVNDFQKGDIAEGYSVSREKKESFPLTVTSAQKNPTAFYLCASSIDRMNTEAFFGQGTRLTVV.